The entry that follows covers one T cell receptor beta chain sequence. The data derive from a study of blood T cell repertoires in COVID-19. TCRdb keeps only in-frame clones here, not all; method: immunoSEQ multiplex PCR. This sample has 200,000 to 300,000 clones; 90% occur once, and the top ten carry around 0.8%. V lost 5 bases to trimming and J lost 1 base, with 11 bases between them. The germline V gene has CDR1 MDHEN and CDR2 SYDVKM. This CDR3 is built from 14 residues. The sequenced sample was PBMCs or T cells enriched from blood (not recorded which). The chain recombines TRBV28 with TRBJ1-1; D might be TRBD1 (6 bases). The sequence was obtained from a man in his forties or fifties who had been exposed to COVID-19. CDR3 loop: CASSTEQGNTEAFF. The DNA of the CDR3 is TGTGCCAGCAGTACGGAACAGGGGAACACTGAAGCTTTCTTT.